This is a list of T cell receptor beta chains from one sample in a study of blood T cell repertoires in COVID-19. TCRdb keeps only in-frame clones here, not all; method: immunoSEQ multiplex PCR. The data hold over 70,000 clones, with 80% to 95% observed a single time. The sequenced sample consisted of peripheral blood. These receptors originate from a human donor with active COVID-19. The donor label of this sample is uncertain. CDR3s include the opening cysteine and the closing phenylalanine or tryptophan. A D gene is named only where the DNA matches it firmly. Only part of the rows carry a size: once, few, many, or a class if the clone is expanded.

d_gene	v_gene	abundance	j_gene	CDR3nt	CDR3aa
NA	TRBV5-1	once	TRBJ1-4	TGCGCCAGCAGCCGGGACACGTCAGGCGAAAAACTGTTTTTT	CASSRDTSGEKLFF
TRBD1	TRBV4-2	NA	TRBJ1-1	TGTGCCAGCCCGACCAAGTCGGGACAGGGGGCGTACACTGAAGCTTTCTTT	CASPTKSGQGAYTEAFF
TRBD2	TRBV29-1	NA	TRBJ2-3	TGCAGCGTTGAAGGGGGTAGCGGGGGGCCCACAGATACGCAGTATTTT	CSVEGGSGGPTDTQYF
TRBD2	TRBV7-2	NA	TRBJ2-5	TGTGCCAGCAGCTTAGTGAGTAGCGGGGGAGAGACCCAGTACTTC	CASSLVSSGGETQYF
NA	TRBV6-1	NA	TRBJ2-3	TGTGCCAGCAGTGACAGGGTCGCAGATACGCAGTATTTT	CASSDRVADTQYF
NA	TRBV10-3	NA	TRBJ2-2	TGTGCCATCAGTGAGGGGGCAGGGGATAACACCGGGGAGCTGTTTTTT	CAISEGAGDNTGELFF
NA	TRBV13	once	TRBJ2-7	TGTGCCAGCAGCTTAGGGCAGTATGTCTACGAGCAGTACTTC	CASSLGQYVYEQYF
TRBD1	TRBV7-9	NA	TRBJ1-6	TGTGCCAGCAGCTCCTACCTGGGACAGGGGTTGCGGAATTCACCCCTCCACTTT	CASSSYLGQGLRNSPLHF
TRBD1	TRBV9	NA	TRBJ2-1	TGTGCCAGCAGCACGGGACAGGGGAATGAGCAGTTCTTC	CASSTGQGNEQFF
NA	TRBV13	NA	TRBJ2-7	TGTGCCAGCAGTCCGACAGGCCTTCCTTCCTACGAGCAGTACTTC	CASSPTGLPSYEQYF
NA	TRBV6-1	NA	TRBJ2-5	TGTGCCAGCAGTGAAGTAACAGGAGCTAATACGTACCAAGAGACCCAGTACTTC	CASSEVTGANTYQETQYF
TRBD1	TRBV7-3	NA	TRBJ2-2	TGTGCCAGCAGCAACGACAGGGCCACCGGGGAGCTGTTTTTT	CASSNDRATGELFF
TRBD2	TRBV11-3	NA	TRBJ2-1	TGTGCCAGCACCCATAAGAGGGCTAGCGGGGTTTCCTACAATGAGCAGTTCTTC	CASTHKRASGVSYNEQFF
TRBD1	TRBV9	NA	TRBJ2-2	TGTGCCAGCAGCTTTCGCGGGCCCCAGGACAGGGGCCCCGGGGAGCTGTTTTTT	CASSFRGPQDRGPGELFF
NA	TRBV3-1/TRBV3-2	NA	TRBJ2-1	TGTGCCAGCAGCCAAGACCCAGGGGGGGAGCAGTTCTTC	CASSQDPGGEQFF
TRBD1	TRBV3-1/TRBV3-2	NA	TRBJ1-1	TGTGCCAGCAGCCAGGGGACAGGGGGTGTTAACACTGAAGCTTTCTTT	CASSQGTGGVNTEAFF
TRBD2	TRBV24-1	NA	TRBJ2-3	TGTGCCACAAGACCGGGACTAGCGGGGGACCTCACAGATACGCAGTATTTT	CATRPGLAGDLTDTQYF
NA	TRBV19	NA	TRBJ2-6	TGTGCCAGTAGTAAACAGTTTTCCGGGGCCAACGTCCTGACTTTC	CASSKQFSGANVLTF
TRBD1	TRBV7-6	NA	TRBJ1-1	TGTGCCAGCAGCTTCGGGACAGGGGGCACCACTGAAGCTTTCTTT	CASSFGTGGTTEAFF
NA	TRBV18	NA	TRBJ1-3	TGTGCCAGCTCACCTACACGGAGCTCTGGAAACACCATATATTTT	CASSPTRSSGNTIYF
NA	TRBV28	NA	TRBJ2-5	TGTGCCAGCAGTTTAGTTGGGGGCGTCGGGACCCAGTACTTC	CASSLVGGVGTQYF
NA	TRBV15	once	TRBJ1-4	TGTGCCACCAGCAGAGTGCGGCAGGGTAATGAAAAACTGTTTTTT	CATSRVRQGNEKLFF
NA	TRBV24-1	NA	TRBJ2-7	TGTGCCACCAGTCCAGGGCCGCGCGAGCAGTACTTC	CATSPGPREQYF
TRBD2	TRBV7-3	NA	TRBJ2-1	TGTGCCAGCAGCTTAGGGGGGGAACCGTACAATGAGCAGTTCTTC	CASSLGGEPYNEQFF
NA	TRBV18	NA	TRBJ2-3	TGTGCCAGCTCACCAGACTACCTCACAGATACGCAGTATTTT	CASSPDYLTDTQYF
TRBD2	TRBV7-7	NA	TRBJ2-5	TGTGCTAGCAGCCCACAGCCGGGCAGCGGGACCAAACAAGAGACCCAGTACTTC	CASSPQPGSGTKQETQYF
NA	TRBV5-6	NA	TRBJ1-6	TGTGCCAGCAGCTTATCTGGGGGCAGTAATTCACCCCTCCACTTT	CASSLSGGSNSPLHF
TRBD1	TRBV6-2/TRBV6-3	NA	TRBJ1-1	TGTGCCAGCAGTTACTCCGGGAAGAGGGGGCGCCTTTTAAACACTGAAGCTTTCTTT	CASSYSGKRGRLLNTEAFF
TRBD1	TRBV7-2	NA	TRBJ1-5	TGTGCCAGCAGCCGGACAGGGGGCGCTTCCAGTCAGCCCCAGCATTTT	CASSRTGGASSQPQHF
NA	TRBV5-4	NA	TRBJ2-5	TGTGCCAGCAGCTTGGGGCTAGCGATAGAGACCCAGTACTTC	CASSLGLAIETQYF
TRBD2	TRBV7-6	NA	TRBJ2-7	TGTGCCAGCAGCCCTAGCGGGGACGAGCAGTACTTC	CASSPSGDEQYF
TRBD1	TRBV6-6	NA	TRBJ2-7	TGTGCCAGCAGTCCTCGCTGGGACAGCTCCTACGAGCAGTACTTC	CASSPRWDSSYEQYF
TRBD2	TRBV6-5	NA	TRBJ2-3	TGTGCCAGCAGTTACTCTAACGGGGGGGGAGATACGCAGTATTTT	CASSYSNGGGDTQYF
NA	TRBV23-1	NA	TRBJ2-2	TGCGCCAGCGTGGCCCCCCAGGGTGTCACCGGGGAGCTGTTTTTT	CASVAPQGVTGELFF
NA	TRBV29-1	NA	TRBJ2-1	TGCAGCGTCAAAGGGGGTAGCTCCTACAATGAGCAGTTCTTC	CSVKGGSSYNEQFF
TRBD2	TRBV5-1	NA	TRBJ2-7	TGCGCCAGCAGCCTACTAGCGGGGGAGTACGAGCAGTACTTC	CASSLLAGEYEQYF
TRBD2	TRBV10-3	once	TRBJ2-1	TGTGCCATCAGTGAGTCGAATAGCGGGGGGGCCAGTGAGCAGTTCTTC	CAISESNSGGASEQFF
NA	TRBV12-3/TRBV12-4	NA	TRBJ2-1	TGTGCCAGCAGTTTAGACGGGAAGGCTGAGCAGTTCTTC	CASSLDGKAEQFF
TRBD2	TRBV5-1	NA	TRBJ2-3	TGCGCCAGCTCGCCGAGCGGGGGGGCTGATACGCAGTATTTT	CASSPSGGADTQYF
NA	TRBV14	NA	TRBJ1-2	TGTGCCAGCAGCCGCTTGGACTCAACGACCTATGGCTACACCTTC	CASSRLDSTTYGYTF
NA	TRBV5-1	NA	TRBJ1-1	TGCGCCAGCAGCTTAAGGACAGAGGAAGCTTTCTTT	CASSLRTEEAFF
NA	TRBV2	NA	TRBJ2-3	TGTGCCAGCAGTGAAGCCGCGGGGCCAGATACGCAGTATTTT	CASSEAAGPDTQYF
NA	TRBV9	NA	TRBJ2-5	TGTGCCAGCAGCGTAGCTATACAAGAGACCCAGTACTTC	CASSVAIQETQYF
TRBD2	TRBV3-1/TRBV3-2	NA	TRBJ2-5	TGTGCCAGCAGGGTAGCGGGGGGGTCCCAAGAGACCCAGTACTTC	CASRVAGGSQETQYF
NA	TRBV21-1	NA	TRBJ2-5	TGTGCCAGCAGCATGCCAAGGAGACAAGAGACCCAGTACTTC	CASSMPRRQETQYF
NA	TRBV12-3/TRBV12-4	NA	TRBJ2-7	TGTGCCACCGGCCCGCACTATGGCGAGCAGTACTTC	CATGPHYGEQYF
TRBD2	TRBV10-1	NA	TRBJ2-3	TGCGCCAGCAGTGAGTCCGGCGAGCGGGACCAGTATTTT	CASSESGERDQYF
NA	TRBV7-2	once	TRBJ1-5	TGTGCCAGCAGCTTGATTCTCCGGGGGAAGAGCAATCAGCCCCAGCATTTT	CASSLILRGKSNQPQHF
TRBD1	TRBV28	NA	TRBJ1-1	TGTGCCAGCAGTTTCCCCGACAGGGCCACTGAAGCTTTCTTT	CASSFPDRATEAFF
NA	TRBV10-2	NA	TRBJ2-5	TGCGCCAGCAGTGGGACAGCCCAAGAGACCCAGTACTTC	CASSGTAQETQYF
TRBD2	TRBV14	once	TRBJ2-7	TGTGCCAGCAGCCAAGATCGGAAGACTAGCGGGGCCCTCTCCTACGAGCAGTACTTC	CASSQDRKTSGALSYEQYF
NA	TRBV18	NA	TRBJ1-1	TGTGCCAGCTCACCACCAGGGAGGGGTGAAGCTTTCTTT	CASSPPGRGEAFF
TRBD2	TRBV7-8	NA	TRBJ2-2	TGTGCCAGCAGCTCGACTAGCGGGGGGGCGGGCGGGGAGCTGTTTTTT	CASSSTSGGAGGELFF